The present T cell receptor beta chain was sequenced within a study of T-cell reconstitution after alpha-beta-depleted transplantation in children. Comments on this clonotype: What it binds is not known.

Regarding the study as a whole: It was reported that alpha-beta T cells came from several hundred expanded graft clones (about two months after transplant). At one year after transplant, newly produced T cells mostly accounted for T-cell counts and diversity.

Unique molecular identifiers were incorporated into the prepared TCRbeta library. One entry per CDR3 protein results from TCRdb running MiXCR on the PCR reads. The table includes 750,000 to 950,000 distinct CDR3 sequences, under 20% detected once. Trimming pared 0 bases from V and 7 bases from J, leaving 9 bases between. CDR1 is MGHRA, CDR2 YSYEKL, per germline. The CDR3 runs to 14 residues. The source was PBMCs, mostly from graft donor cells, collected 360 days after TCRalphabeta/CD19-depleted stem cell transplant. The sequence was obtained from a male patient younger than 18 who had a stem cell transplant for acute lymphoblastic leukemia, so the T cells may come from the graft donor. The V call is TRBV4-1, the J call TRBJ2-2, with D unclear. This CDR3 is CASSQDGTHGELFF. The CDR3 region has the DNA TGCGCCAGCAGCCAAGATGGAACACACGGGGAGCTGTTTTTT.